These 25 T cell receptor beta chains originate from one sample sequenced in a study of tumor-infiltrating lymphocytes in primary liver carcinoma. Co-extraction of both nucleic acids (RNA and DNA) used roughly 19-33 mg of unsorted bulk tissue. From about 0.5 ug of total RNA, TCR beta-specific cDNA was reverse-transcribed using a constant-region primer. Libraries of TCR beta came from three nested multiplex PCR rounds with slightly modified ARM-PCR. The first two PCR rounds used TRBV1-TRBV30 forward primers with a C-beta reverse primer, roughly 11 cycles each. Via MiXCR, TCRdb re-called the multiplex PCR reads, giving one row per CDR3 protein. The sample comprises roughly 80,000 distinct CDR3 sequences, roughly two thirds of which are singletons, and roughly an eighth rests with the top ten. Sequencing was carried out using liver tumor tissue from sampling region 4. Subset described: tumor region T4, right-lateral pole. The receptors come from a woman in her sixties or seventies with primary liver carcinoma and hepatitis B virus infection.

Concerning this clonotype: At one of its ends the junction is not consistent with the germline gene, which may arise from a read error. This chain joins TRBV6-5 and TRBJ2-1, with 11 bases matching TRBD1. The CDR3 is 17 residues long. CDR1 is MNHEY, CDR2 SVGAGI, per germline. DNA for the CDR3: TGTGCCATCAGTTCCGAGCGTCGGGACAGGGGGTGTTATCAGCAGTTCTTC. Its translation is CAISSERRDRGCYQQFF.

In the case of this clonotype: This may be a read error: a much more frequent sequence differs by one nucleotide. The CDR3 is CASSLDYTGWGYEQHF. In DNA, the CDR3 is TGCGCCAGCAGCTTGGATTACACAGGGTGGGGCTACGAGCAGCACTTC. The chain uses TRBV5-1 and TRBJ2-7; TRBD1 is a possible D gene (6 bases). Germline assignment: CDR1 SGHRS and CDR2 YFSETQ. The CDR3 is 16 amino acids.

For the CDR3, the DNA is TGTACCAACAGTTTAATACCGGGACAGTGTAGCGGCACTGAAGCTTTCTTT. Amino acids: CTNSLIPGQCSGTEAFF. The chain joins TRBV12-3 or TRBV12-4 to TRBJ1-1, with 7 bases that match TRBD1. The CDR3 loop spans 17 amino acids.

This rearrangement joins TRBV9 to TRBJ2-1; no clear D. CDR3 length: 15 amino acids. Trimming pared 4 bases from V and 0 bases from J, leaving 11 bases between. Germline V gene data show CDR1 as SGDLS and CDR2 as YYNGEE. DNA of the CDR3: TGTGCCAGCAGCCTGACTGGTGGCTCCTACAATGAGCAGTTCTTC. It is translated as CASSLTGGSYNEQFF.

About this clonotype: Compared with germline, one end of the junction differs, possibly owing to a read error. This chain uses TRBV10-2 with TRBJ2-1; D is possibly TRBD1 (7 bases). The CDR3 length is 15 residues. Germline V CDR1 and CDR2: WSHSY, SAAADI. The CDR3 nucleotides are TGCCCCAGCAGTGATCTGCCAGGGGGGAACAAGGAGCAGTTCTTC. It specifies CPSSDLPGGNKEQFF.

To note about this clonotype: At one of its ends the junction is not consistent with the germline gene, which may arise from a read error. This chain joins TRBV6-5 and TRBJ1-2; the match to TRBD1 covers 10 bases. This CDR3 has 14 amino acids. The germline gives CDR1 MNHEY, CDR2 SVGAGI. CDR3 sequence: CVSSYRTGGLAYIF. CDR3 nucleotide sequence: TGTGTCAGCAGTTACAGGACAGGGGGTTTGGCCTACATCTTC.

For this clonotype: Lacking the conserved final phenylalanine or tryptophan, this CDR3 likely reflects a read error. The gene calls are TRBV14 and TRBJ2-1; a possible D gene is TRBD2 (5 bases). Per the germline V gene, CDR1 is SGHDN and CDR2 is FVKESK. The CDR3 has 14 residues. The CDR3 bases are TGTCCCAGCAGCCCTAAATTGACGGGGAATGAGCAGTTCTCC. Protein sequence: CPSSPKLTGNEQFS.

The V and J genes are TRBV6-5 and TRBJ2-7; 9 bases map to TRBD1. The germline V gene has CDR1 MNHEY and CDR2 SVGAGI. V was pared by 6 bases and J by 10 bases, with 10 bases of the junction left unmatched. The CDR3 runs 13 residues. CDR3 sequence (DNA): TGTGCCAGCAGGTGCGGGACAGGGTTCGAACAGTACTTC. It translates to CASRCGTGFEQYF.

The rearrangement links TRBV27 to TRBJ2-7, with D unresolved. V shed 3 bases and J shed 4 bases, with 7 bases lying between them. Germline V gene data show CDR1 as MNHEY and CDR2 as SMNVEV (reference sequence). The CDR3 loop spans 12 amino acids. The chain's CDR3 is CASSLDGYEQYF. In nucleotides, the CDR3 is TGTGCCAGCAGTTTGGACGGGTACGAGCAGTACTTC.

Worth noting for this clonotype: The final CDR3 position lacks the conserved phenylalanine or tryptophan, pointing to a likely read error. No DNA is shown, since the ends of the CDR3 on it are uncertain; the CDR3 is the one TCRdb lists. CDR3 loop: CASSLDWVSLTGPYEQYI. The chain uses TRBV11-2 and TRBJ2-7; TRBD2, the table's D call, was not compared with the DNA. The CDR3 adds up to 18 amino acids, both ends counted. From germline, CDR1 is SGHAT and CDR2 FQNNGV.

In the case of this clonotype: An end of the junction does not agree with germline; a read error may underlie this. V and J are TRBV6-6 and TRBJ2-1, with 10 bases that match TRBD2. Per the germline V gene, CDR1 is MNHNY and CDR2 is SVGAGI (reference sequence). CDR3 size: 15 residues. The CDR3 region is CASSPVGTSANKQFF. CDR3 in DNA: TGTGCCAGCAGCCCCGTCGGGACTAGCGCCAATAAGCAGTTCTTC.

On this clonotype itself: Because the CDR3 is missing its conserved closing phenylalanine or tryptophan, this is likely a read error. The chain employs TRBV4-1 and TRBJ1-2; 9 nucleotides agree with TRBD1. The CDR3 runs 16 residues. Germline V gene sequence: CDR1 MGHRA, CDR2 YSYEKL. Here the CDR3 DNA reads TGCGCCAGCAGTGGGAACAGGGGGCCGGCTAACTATGACTACACCTAC. This gives the protein CASSGNRGPANYDYTY.

The genes are TRBV28 and TRBJ2-3; the D call may be TRBD1 or TRBD2 (5 bases each). This CDR3 is 15 amino acids long. Germline V gives CDR1 MDHEN, CDR2 SYDVKM. V was cut by 7 bases and J by 3 bases, with 17 bases left in between. The CDR3 spells CASIRAGGVTDTQYF. In nucleotides, the CDR3 is TGTGCCAGCATTCGCGCTGGGGGAGTAACAGATACGCAGTATTTT. The complete variable domain, with remaining parts taken from reference TRBV28 and TRBJ2-3, reads DVKVTQSSRYLVKRTGEKVFLECVQDMDHENMFWYRQDPGLGLRLIYFSYDVKMKEKGDIPEGYSVSREKKERFSLILESASTNQTSMYLCASIRAGGVTDTQYFGPGTRLTVL.

For this clonotype: The junction and the germline gene differ at one end; a read error may be behind it. The chain has TRBV12-3 or TRBV12-4 and TRBJ2-2; tentatively, D is TRBD1 (6 bases). The CDR3 extends over 15 amino acids. CDR3 in DNA: TGTGCCAACAGTCTCCCCCCGGACAGTACCTGGGAGCTGTTTTTT. Residues: CANSLPPDSTWELFF.

As for this clonotype: With a much larger clone just one base away, this may be a read error. The chain uses TRBV5-1 and TRBJ2-1; D ambiguous. This CDR3 has 13 amino acids. V dropped 9 bases and J dropped 6 bases, with 16 bases sitting between them. The germline CDR1 and CDR2 sequences are SGHRS and YFSETQ. In DNA form, the CDR3 reads TGCGCCATCAGACCCGACGCCACCAATGAGCAGTTCTTC. Amino acid sequence: CAIRPDATNEQFF.

This clonotype was seen once. It is likely a read error, because the conserved phenylalanine at the end of the CDR3 is missing. This sequence joins TRBV11-2 and TRBJ1-6; no reliable D call. The CDR3 covers 15 residues. CDR1 SGHAT and CDR2 FQNNGV come from the germline V gene. DNA of the CDR3: TGTGCCAGCAGCTGGATAGGGAGCGGGAATTCATCCCTCCACCTT. Translation gives CASSWIGSGNSSLHL.

The rearrangement joins TRBV6-5 to TRBJ1-1, with D maybe TRBD1 (5 bases). V was clipped by 10 bases and J by 1 base, with 22 bases between them. The CDR3 spans 16 residues. Germline V gene lookup returns CDR1 MNHEY and CDR2 SVGAGI. As DNA, the CDR3 is TGTGCCAACAGCCCCGGCGGGAGGGGCACGAACACTGAAGCTTTCTTT. Translated: CANSPGGRGTNTEAFF.

A note on this clonotype: One junction end disagrees with the germline gene, perhaps due to a read error. This chain joins TRBV5-1 and TRBJ2-2; D might be TRBD1 or TRBD2, each matching 5 bases. This CDR3 has 17 residues. Per germline, CDR1 SGHRS and CDR2 YFSETQ. CDR3 DNA sequence: TGCGCCAGCAGCTGGAGCCTAGTGGGACCGAACATGGGGGAGTTGTTTTTT. Translation gives CASSWSLVGPNMGELFF.

Note on this clonotype: With a much larger clone just one base away, this may be a read error. The conserved phenylalanine or tryptophan is not found at the CDR3 terminus, so this likely reflects a read error. The genes are TRBV24-1 and TRBJ2-2; 10 bases are shared with TRBD1. V gave up 9 bases and J gave up 0 bases; unmatched junction bases: 6. Germline assignment: CDR1 KGHDR and CDR2 SFDVKD. The CDR3 covers 16 residues. DNA for the CDR3: TGTGCCACCGCCGGCGGGACAGGGGCGAACACCGGGGAGCTGTTTTCT. Its translation is CATAGGTGANTGELFS.

The CDR3 DNA reads as TGTGCCAGCAACCCCAGAGGAGGGTACTACGAGCAGTACTTC. Its protein is CASNPRGGYYEQYF. This sequence joins TRBV11-2 and TRBJ2-7; maybe TRBD2 (6 bases). The CDR3 runs 14 residues. Trimming pared 7 bases from V and 3 bases from J, leaving 16 bases between. The germline V gene has CDR1 SGHAT and CDR2 FQNNGV.

The rearrangement joins TRBV5-1 to TRBJ1-1, with D uncertain. Between the trimmed V and J ends, which lost 1 base and 2 bases, there was a span of 6 bases. CDR1 is SGHRS, CDR2 YFSETQ, per germline. This CDR3 is 13 amino acids long. In DNA, the CDR3 is TGCGCCAGCAGCTTGCGGGGAAACACTGAAGCTTTCTTT. Translated: CASSLRGNTEAFF.

A word on this clonotype: A read error may produce the germline difference seen at one junction end. CDR3 in DNA: TGCGCCAGCGGGAGAACTAGCGCCTCCTGCGAGCAGTATTTC. As protein: CASGRTSASCEQYF. V usage is TRBV10-2 and J usage is TRBJ2-7; 7 nucleotides align to TRBD2. This CDR3 is 14 amino acids long. Per germline, CDR1 WSHSY and CDR2 SAAADI.

This clonotype was seen once. Sequence at one end of the junction differs from germline and may be a read error. This chain links TRBV7-9 with TRBJ1-1; no definite D call. Germline V gene data show CDR1 as SEHNR and CDR2 as FQNEAQ (reference sequence). CDR3 size: 13 residues. CDR3 in amino acids: CASNLMGVGEAFF. The CDR3 nucleotides are TGTGCCAGCAACTTAATGGGAGTCGGTGAAGCTTTCTTT.

The CDR3 protein is CSVDRVAGGTGMQYF. CDR3 DNA: TGCAGCGTTGATCGAGTAGCGGGGGGCACAGGTATGCAGTATTTT. This chain joins TRBV29-1 and TRBJ2-3; TRBD2 matches 10 bases. CDR1 SQVTM and CDR2 ANQGSEA come from the germline V gene. V was pared by 3 bases and J by 11 bases, with 14 bases of the junction left unmatched. The CDR3 is made up of 15 amino acids.

In the case of this clonotype: An end of the junction differs from the germline gene, which may be a read error. This chain links TRBV6-5 with TRBJ1-5; 10 nucleotides agree with TRBD1. This CDR3 has 14 amino acids. Germline values: CDR1 MNHEY, CDR2 SVGAGI. The CDR3 loop is CASSPGTGEQLQHF. The CDR3 coding sequence is TGCGCCAGCAGCCCCGGGACAGGGGAACAGCTCCAGCATTTT.